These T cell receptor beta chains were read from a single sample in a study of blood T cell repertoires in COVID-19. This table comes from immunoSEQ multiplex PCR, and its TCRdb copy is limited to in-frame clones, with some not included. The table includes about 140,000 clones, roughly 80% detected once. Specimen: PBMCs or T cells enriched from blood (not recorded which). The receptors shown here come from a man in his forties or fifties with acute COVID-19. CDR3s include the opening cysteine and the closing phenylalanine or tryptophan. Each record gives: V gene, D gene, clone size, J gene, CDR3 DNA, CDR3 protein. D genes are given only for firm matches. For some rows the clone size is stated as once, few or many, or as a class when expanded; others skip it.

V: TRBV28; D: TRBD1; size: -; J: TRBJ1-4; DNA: TGTGCCAGCAGCTGGAACCAGGGGGGTGAAAAACTGTTTTTT; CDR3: CASSWNQGGEKLFF
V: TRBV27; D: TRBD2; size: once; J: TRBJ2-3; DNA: TGTGCCATACAGAGCGGGGAGGCAGATACGCAGTATTTT; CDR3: CAIQSGEADTQYF
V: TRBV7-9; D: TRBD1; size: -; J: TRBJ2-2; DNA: TGTGCCAGCAGCCACACCCGGGACAGGGCAGGCACCGGGGAGCTGTTTTTT; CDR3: CASSHTRDRAGTGELFF
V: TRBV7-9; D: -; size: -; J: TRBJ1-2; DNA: TGTGCCAGCAGCTCCTTTGACATCTATGGCTACACCTTC; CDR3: CASSSFDIYGYTF
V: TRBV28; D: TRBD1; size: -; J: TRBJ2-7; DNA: TGTGCCAGCATCCCTCTAAGGGGGACAGGGGGTCGGGAGCAGTACTTC; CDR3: CASIPLRGTGGREQYF
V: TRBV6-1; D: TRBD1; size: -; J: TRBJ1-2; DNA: TGTGCCAGCAGTGATAGGGACAGGGCTAGGTATGGCTACACCTTC; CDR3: CASSDRDRARYGYTF
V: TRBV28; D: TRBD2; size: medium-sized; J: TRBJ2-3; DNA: TGTGCCAGCAGTTTAAGGCCTAGCGGTAGTCGGGATACGCAGTATTTT; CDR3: CASSLRPSGSRDTQYF
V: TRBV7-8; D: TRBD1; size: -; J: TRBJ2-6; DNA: TGTGCCAGCAGCCGGGACAGGGCTGGGGCCAACGTCCTGACTTTC; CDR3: CASSRDRAGANVLTF
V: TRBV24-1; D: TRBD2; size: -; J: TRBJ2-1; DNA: TGTGCCACCCTTTTGTCTAGCGGGAGTTACAATGAGCAGTTCTTC; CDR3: CATLLSSGSYNEQFF
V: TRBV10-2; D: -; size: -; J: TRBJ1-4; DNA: TGCGCCAGCACCGACGGGGGGCGTGAAAAACTGTTTTTT; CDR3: CASTDGGREKLFF
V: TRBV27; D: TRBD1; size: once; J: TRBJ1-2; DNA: TGTGCCAGCAGTCTTCGGACAGGGGGAATGAACGGCTACACCTTC; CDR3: CASSLRTGGMNGYTF
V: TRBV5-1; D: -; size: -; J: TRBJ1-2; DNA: TGCGCCAGCAGCTTGGGACAGTCCTATGGCTACACCTTC; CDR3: CASSLGQSYGYTF
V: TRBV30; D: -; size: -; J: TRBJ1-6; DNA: TGTGCCTGGAGTGTCGGGGTCCTGGGACCCCTCCACTTT; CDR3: CAWSVGVLGPLHF
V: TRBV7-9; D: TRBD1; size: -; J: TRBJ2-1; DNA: TGTGCCAGCAGCGACCTACCGATCCGGACAGGGGCCAATGAGCAGTTCTTC; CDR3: CASSDLPIRTGANEQFF
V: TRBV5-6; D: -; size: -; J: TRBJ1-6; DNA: TGTGCCAGCAGCCCGGTTAATTCACCCCTCCACTTT; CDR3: CASSPVNSPLHF
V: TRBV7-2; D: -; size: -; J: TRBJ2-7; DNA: TGTGCCAGCAGCTCAGGGCTAGGGTACTACGAGCAGTACTTC; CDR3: CASSSGLGYYEQYF
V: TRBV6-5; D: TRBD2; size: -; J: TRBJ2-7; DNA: TGTGCCAGCAGTAGACTAGCGGGAGCCTCCGAGCAGTACTTC; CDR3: CASSRLAGASEQYF
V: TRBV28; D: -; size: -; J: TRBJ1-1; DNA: TGTGCCAGCAGTTTACTGAGCCATTTGAACACTGAAGCTTTCTTT; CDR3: CASSLLSHLNTEAFF
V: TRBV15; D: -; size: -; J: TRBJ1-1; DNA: TGTGCCACCAGCTACCAGGGGTCCACTGAAGCTTTCTTT; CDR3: CATSYQGSTEAFF
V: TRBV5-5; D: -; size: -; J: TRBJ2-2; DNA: TGTGCCAGCAGCTTGGGGTTGGGGGCAAACACCGGGGAGCTGTTTTTT; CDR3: CASSLGLGANTGELFF
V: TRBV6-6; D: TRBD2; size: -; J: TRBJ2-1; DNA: TGTGCCAGCAGTTACCAAGGACTAGCGGGAGTCAATGAGCAGTTCTTC; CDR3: CASSYQGLAGVNEQFF
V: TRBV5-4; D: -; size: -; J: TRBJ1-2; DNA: TGTGCCAGCAGCCTGCAGGGCGCCTATGGCTACACCTTC; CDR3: CASSLQGAYGYTF
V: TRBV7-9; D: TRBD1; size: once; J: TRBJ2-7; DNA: TGTGCCAGCAGCTATTTAGCAGGGGGCAGTGAGCAGTACTTC; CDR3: CASSYLAGGSEQYF
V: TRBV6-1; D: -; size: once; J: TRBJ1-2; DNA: TGTGCCAGCAGTGAAAGCGCGAACTATGGCTACACCTTC; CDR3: CASSESANYGYTF
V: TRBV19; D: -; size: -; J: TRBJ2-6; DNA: TGTGCCAGTAGGCCATCCGGGACACCCTCTGGGGCCAACGTCCTGACTTTC; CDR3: CASRPSGTPSGANVLTF
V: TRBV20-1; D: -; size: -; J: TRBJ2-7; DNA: TGCAGTGCTAGTGAAGCGGACCCCTACGAGCAGTACTTC; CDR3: CSASEADPYEQYF
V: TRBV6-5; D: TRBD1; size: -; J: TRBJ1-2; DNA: TGTGCCAGCAGTATACGACAGGGTTACTATGGCTACACCTTC; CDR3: CASSIRQGYYGYTF
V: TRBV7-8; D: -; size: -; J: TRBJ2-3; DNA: TGTGCCAGCAGCTCAGAATTTCAAGTCACGCAGTATTTT; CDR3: CASSSEFQVTQYF
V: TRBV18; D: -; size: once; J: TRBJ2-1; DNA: TGTGCCAGCTCACCACTCCTTGGAGAGGATGAGCAGTTCTTC; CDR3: CASSPLLGEDEQFF
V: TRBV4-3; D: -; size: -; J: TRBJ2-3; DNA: TGCGCCAGCAGCCAAGATCCAGGAGGGGCCGCAGATACGCAGTATTTT; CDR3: CASSQDPGGAADTQYF
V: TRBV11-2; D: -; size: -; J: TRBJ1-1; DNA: TGTGCCAGCAGCTTACTTTCGGGGGGTAACACTGAAGCTTTCTTT; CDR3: CASSLLSGGNTEAFF
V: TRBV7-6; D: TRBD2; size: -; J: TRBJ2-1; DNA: TGTGCCAGCAGCTTAGGGCGGGAGGGCCGTGAGCAGTTCTTC; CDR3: CASSLGREGREQFF
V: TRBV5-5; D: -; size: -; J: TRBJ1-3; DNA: TGTGCCAGCAGCCCTGGACGGACTCAGAACACCATATATTTT; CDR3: CASSPGRTQNTIYF
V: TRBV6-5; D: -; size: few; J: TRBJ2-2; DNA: TGTGCCAGCAGTTTGGACAGGAACACCGGGGAGCTGTTTTTT; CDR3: CASSLDRNTGELFF
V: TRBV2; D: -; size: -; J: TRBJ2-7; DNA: TGTGCCAGCAGAATAACACAGGGTTTCTACGAGCAGTACTTC; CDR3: CASRITQGFYEQYF
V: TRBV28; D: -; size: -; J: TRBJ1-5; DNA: TGTGCCAGCAGTTTGGACAATAGCAATCAGCCCCAGCATTTT; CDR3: CASSLDNSNQPQHF
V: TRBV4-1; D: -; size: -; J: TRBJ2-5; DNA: TGCGCCAGCAGCCAAGGGACTCGGGAGACCCAGTACTTC; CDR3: CASSQGTRETQYF
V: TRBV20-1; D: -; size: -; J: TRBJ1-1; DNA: TGCAGTGCTAGTTTGGCAGGGGTTGGCACTGAAGCTTTCTTT; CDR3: CSASLAGVGTEAFF
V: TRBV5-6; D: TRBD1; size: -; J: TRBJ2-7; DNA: TGTGCCAGCAGCTTGGTCGCGACAGGGACCTACGAGCAGTACTTC; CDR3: CASSLVATGTYEQYF
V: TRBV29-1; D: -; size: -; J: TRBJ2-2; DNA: TGCAGCGTTGAAGTATCGGACGGGGTAGACACCGGGGAGCTGTTTTTT; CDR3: CSVEVSDGVDTGELFF
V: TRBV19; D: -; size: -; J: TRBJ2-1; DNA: TGTGCCAGTAGTATAGGGCAATACAATGAGCAGTTCTTC; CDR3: CASSIGQYNEQFF
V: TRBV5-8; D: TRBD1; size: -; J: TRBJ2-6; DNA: TGTCTGGACAGGGGGCACGGTGGGGCCAACGTCCTGACTTTC; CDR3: CLDRGHGGANVLTF
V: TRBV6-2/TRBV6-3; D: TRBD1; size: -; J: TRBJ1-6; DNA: TGTGCCAGCAGTTACGACCCTCGGACAGGCGAGAGCTATAATTCACCCCTCCACTTT; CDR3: CASSYDPRTGESYNSPLHF
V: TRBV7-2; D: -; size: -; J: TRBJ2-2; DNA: TGTGCCAGCAGCTTCCCAGGGATAAATACCGGGGAGCTGTTTTTT; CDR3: CASSFPGINTGELFF
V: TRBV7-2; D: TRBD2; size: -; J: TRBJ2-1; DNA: TGTGCCAGCAGCATTAGCGGGAGCTCCTACAATGAGCAGTTCTTC; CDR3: CASSISGSSYNEQFF
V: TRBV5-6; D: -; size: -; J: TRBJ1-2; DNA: TGTGCCAGCAACGGCCAGGGTGACTATGGCTACACCTTC; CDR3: CASNGQGDYGYTF
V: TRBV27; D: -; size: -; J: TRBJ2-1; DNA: TGTGCCAGCAGGCGGCCACTGAGCTCCTACAATGAGCAGTTCTTC; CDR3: CASRRPLSSYNEQFF
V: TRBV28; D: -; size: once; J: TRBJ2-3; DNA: TGTGCCAGCAGTTTATGGGGCAGGGGATCGGCAGATACGCAGTATTTT; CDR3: CASSLWGRGSADTQYF
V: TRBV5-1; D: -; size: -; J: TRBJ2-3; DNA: TGCGCCAGCAGCTTGGGCGGGGTTTCCGCCGATACGCAGTATTTT; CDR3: CASSLGGVSADTQYF
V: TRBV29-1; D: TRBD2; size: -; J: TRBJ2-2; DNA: TGCAGCGTCTCGACTAGCCCCGGGGAGCTGTTTTTT; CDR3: CSVSTSPGELFF
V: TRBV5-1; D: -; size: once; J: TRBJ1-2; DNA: TGCGCCAGCAGCTTCACAGAACCCTATGGCTACACCTTC; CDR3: CASSFTEPYGYTF